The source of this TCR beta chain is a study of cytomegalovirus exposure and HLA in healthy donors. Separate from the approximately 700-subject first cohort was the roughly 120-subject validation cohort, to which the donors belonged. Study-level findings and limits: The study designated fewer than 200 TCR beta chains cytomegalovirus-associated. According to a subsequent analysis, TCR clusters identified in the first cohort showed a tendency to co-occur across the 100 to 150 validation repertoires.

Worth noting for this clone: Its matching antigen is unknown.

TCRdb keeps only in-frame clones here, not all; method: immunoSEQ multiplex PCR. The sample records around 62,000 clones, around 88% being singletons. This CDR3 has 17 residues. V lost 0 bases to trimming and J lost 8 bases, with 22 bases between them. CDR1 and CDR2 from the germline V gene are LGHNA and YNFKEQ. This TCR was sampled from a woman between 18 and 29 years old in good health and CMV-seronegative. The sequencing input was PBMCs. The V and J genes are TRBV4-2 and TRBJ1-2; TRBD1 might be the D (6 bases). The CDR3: CASSQDSLARQAEGYTF. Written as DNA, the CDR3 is TGTGCCAGCAGCCAAGATTCGTTGGCCCGACAGGCAGAAGGCTACACCTTC.